This T cell receptor (beta chain) was recovered during a study of cytomegalovirus exposure and HLA in healthy donors. The donors formed part of the roughly 120-subject validation cohort, distinct from the roughly 700-subject first cohort. On this clone: The antigen is undetermined.

Overall study findings and caveats: CMV antigen specificity was confirmed in vitro for three CMV-associated chains. According to a subsequent analysis, TCR clusters from the first cohort were inclined to appear together in the roughly 120 validation repertoires.

CDR3 length equals 16 residues. The J segment lost 5 bases and the V segment lost 4 bases, leaving 12 bases of the junction unmatched. Germline-derived CDR1 and CDR2 are SGDLS and YYNGEE. Only in-frame clones appear in the TCRdb table, and some are missing; sequencing was by immunoSEQ multiplex PCR. This sample has 250,000 to 350,000 clones, with about nine tenths found just once. The sequence derives from a woman aged 18-29 years in good health and CMV-seronegative. The chain recombines TRBV9 with TRBJ2-1; 7 bases are shared with TRBD2. The sequenced material came from PBMCs. The CDR3 DNA sequence: TGTGCCAGCAGCTCGGGAGCGGGGTTACTCCACAATGAGCAGTTCTTC. It specifies CASSSGAGLLHNEQFF.